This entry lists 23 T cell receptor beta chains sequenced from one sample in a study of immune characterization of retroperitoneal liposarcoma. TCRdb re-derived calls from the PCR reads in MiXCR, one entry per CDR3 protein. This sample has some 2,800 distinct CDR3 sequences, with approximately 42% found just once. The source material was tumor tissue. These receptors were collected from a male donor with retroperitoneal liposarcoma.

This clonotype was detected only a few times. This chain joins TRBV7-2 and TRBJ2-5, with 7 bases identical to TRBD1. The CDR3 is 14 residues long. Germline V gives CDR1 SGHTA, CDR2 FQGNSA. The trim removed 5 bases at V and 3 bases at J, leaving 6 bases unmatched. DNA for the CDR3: TGTGCCAGCAGCCTTTTTGGACAGGAAGAGACCCAGTACTTC. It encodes CASSLFGQEETQYF.

Here the CDR3 DNA reads TGTGCCAGCAGTTTAGGTCCGGCAGGACTCTCCCCCTACGAGCAGTACTTC. Its translation: CASSLGPAGLSPYEQYF. The chain has TRBV12-3 or TRBV12-4 and TRBJ2-7; possibly TRBD2 for D (5 bases). This CDR3 region has 17 residues. Trimming pared 1 base from V and 2 bases from J, leaving 18 bases between.

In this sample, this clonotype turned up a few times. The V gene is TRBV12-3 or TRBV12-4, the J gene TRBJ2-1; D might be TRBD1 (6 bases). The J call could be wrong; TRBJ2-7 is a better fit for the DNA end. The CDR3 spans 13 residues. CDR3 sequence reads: CASSLEGGFEQYF. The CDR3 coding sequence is TGTGCCAGCAGTTTAGAAGGGGGTTTCGAGCAGTACTTC.

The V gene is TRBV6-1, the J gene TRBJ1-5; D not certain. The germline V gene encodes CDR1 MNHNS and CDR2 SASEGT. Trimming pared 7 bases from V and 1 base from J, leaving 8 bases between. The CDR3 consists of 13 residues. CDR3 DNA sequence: TGTGCCAGCAAGACACAAAGCAATCAGCCCCAGCATTTT. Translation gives CASKTQSNQPQHF.

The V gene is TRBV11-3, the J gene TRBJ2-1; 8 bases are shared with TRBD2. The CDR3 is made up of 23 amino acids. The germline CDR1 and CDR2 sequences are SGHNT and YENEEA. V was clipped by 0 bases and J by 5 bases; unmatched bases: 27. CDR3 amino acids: CASSLETRWVREERALENNEQFF. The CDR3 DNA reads TGTGCCAGCAGCTTAGAAACTCGATGGGTGCGGGAGGAACGGGCGTTAGAAAACAATGAGCAGTTCTTC.

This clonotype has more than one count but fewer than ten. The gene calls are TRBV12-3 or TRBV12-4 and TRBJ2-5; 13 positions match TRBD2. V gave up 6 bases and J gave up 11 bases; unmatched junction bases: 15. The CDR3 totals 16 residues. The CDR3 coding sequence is TGTGCCAGCAGGAGGACTAGCGGGAGCTCCTACAATGAGCAGTACTTC. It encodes CASRRTSGSSYNEQYF.

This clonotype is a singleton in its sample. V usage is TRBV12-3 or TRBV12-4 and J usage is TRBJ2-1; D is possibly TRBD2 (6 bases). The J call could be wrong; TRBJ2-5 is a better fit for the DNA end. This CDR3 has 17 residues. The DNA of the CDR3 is TGTGCCAGCAGCCCCCGAACTAGCACCTACCTTAGGGAGACCCAGTACTTC. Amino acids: CASSPRTSTYLRETQYF.

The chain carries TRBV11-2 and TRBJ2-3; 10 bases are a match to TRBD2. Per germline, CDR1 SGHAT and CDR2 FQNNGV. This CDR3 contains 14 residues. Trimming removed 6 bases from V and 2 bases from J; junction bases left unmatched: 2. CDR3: CASRLAGHTDTQYF. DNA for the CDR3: TGTGCCAGCAGACTAGCGGGACACACAGATACGCAGTATTTT.

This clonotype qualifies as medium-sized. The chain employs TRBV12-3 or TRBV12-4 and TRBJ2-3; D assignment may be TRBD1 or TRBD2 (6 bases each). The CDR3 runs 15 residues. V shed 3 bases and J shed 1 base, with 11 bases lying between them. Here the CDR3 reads CASSFRGGGTDTQYF. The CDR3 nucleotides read TGTGCCAGCAGTTTCAGGGGAGGTGGCACAGATACGCAGTATTTT.

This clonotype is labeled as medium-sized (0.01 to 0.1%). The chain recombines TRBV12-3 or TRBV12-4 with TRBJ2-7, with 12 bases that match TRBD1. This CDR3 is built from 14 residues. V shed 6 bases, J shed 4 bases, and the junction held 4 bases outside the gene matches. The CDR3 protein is CASRGQGAGYEQYF. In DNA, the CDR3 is TGTGCCAGCAGGGGACAGGGGGCCGGGTACGAGCAGTACTTC.

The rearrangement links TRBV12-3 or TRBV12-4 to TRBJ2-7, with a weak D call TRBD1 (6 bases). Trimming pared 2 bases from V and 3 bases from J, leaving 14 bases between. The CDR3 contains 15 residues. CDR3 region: CASSLSGQISYEQYF. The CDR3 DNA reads TGTGCCAGCAGTTTAAGTGGACAGATTAGCTACGAGCAGTACTTC.

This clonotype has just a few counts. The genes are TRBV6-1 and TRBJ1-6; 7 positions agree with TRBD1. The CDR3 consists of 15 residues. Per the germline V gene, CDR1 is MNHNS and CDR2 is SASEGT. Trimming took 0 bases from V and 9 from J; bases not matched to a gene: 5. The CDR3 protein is CASSEARGRVSPLHF. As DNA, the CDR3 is TGTGCCAGCAGTGAAGCAAGGGGGCGGGTTTCACCCCTCCACTTT.

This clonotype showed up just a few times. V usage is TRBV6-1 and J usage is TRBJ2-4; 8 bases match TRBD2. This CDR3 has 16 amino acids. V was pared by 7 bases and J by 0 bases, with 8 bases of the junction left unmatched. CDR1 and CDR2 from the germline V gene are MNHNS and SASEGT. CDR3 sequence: CASTRNAGGAKNIQYF. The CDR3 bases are TGTGCCAGCACCCGAAACGCGGGGGGAGCCAAAAACATTCAGTACTTC.

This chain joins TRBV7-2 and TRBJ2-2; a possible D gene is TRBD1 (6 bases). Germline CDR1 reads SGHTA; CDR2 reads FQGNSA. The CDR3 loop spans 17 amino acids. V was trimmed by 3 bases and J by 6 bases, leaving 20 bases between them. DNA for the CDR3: TGTGCCAGCAGCTTGGGGGCCGGGACCCTAAAATCCGGGGAGCTGTTTTTT. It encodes CASSLGAGTLKSGELFF.

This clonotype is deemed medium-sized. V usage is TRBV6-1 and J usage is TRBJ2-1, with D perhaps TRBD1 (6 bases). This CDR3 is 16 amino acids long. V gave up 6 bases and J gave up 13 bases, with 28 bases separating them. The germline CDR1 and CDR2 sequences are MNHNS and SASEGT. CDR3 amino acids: CASSPATGEGEETQFF. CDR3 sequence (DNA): TGTGCCAGCAGCCCAGCGACAGGAGAGGGAGAGGAGACCCAGTTCTTC.

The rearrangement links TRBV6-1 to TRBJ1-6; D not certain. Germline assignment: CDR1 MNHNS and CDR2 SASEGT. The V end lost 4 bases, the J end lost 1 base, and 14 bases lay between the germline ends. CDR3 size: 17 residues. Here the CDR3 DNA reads TGTGCCAGCAGTGTGTCCGGGATCGGGTCCTATAATTCACCCCTCCACTTT. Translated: CASSVSGIGSYNSPLHF.

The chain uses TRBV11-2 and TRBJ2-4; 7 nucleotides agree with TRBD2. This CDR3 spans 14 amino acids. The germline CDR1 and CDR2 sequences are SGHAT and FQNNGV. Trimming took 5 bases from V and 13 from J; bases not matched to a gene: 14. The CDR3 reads CASSRAGFYNEQYF. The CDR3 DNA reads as TGTGCCAGCAGCCGAGCGGGGTTCTACAATGAGCAGTACTTC.

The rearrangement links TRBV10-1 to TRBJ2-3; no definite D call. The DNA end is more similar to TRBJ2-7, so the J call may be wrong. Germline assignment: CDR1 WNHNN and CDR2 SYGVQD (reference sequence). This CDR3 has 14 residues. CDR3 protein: CASSPRRAVYEQYF. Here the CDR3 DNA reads TGCGCCAGCAGTCCCCGCAGAGCAGTCTACGAGCAGTACTTC.

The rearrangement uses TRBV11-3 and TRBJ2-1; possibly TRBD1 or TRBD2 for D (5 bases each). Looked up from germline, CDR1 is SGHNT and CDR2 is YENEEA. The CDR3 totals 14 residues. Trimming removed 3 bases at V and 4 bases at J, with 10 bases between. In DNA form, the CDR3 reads TGTGCCAGCAGCTTTGGGGGTTCTTACAATGAGCAGTTCTTC. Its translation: CASSFGGSYNEQFF.

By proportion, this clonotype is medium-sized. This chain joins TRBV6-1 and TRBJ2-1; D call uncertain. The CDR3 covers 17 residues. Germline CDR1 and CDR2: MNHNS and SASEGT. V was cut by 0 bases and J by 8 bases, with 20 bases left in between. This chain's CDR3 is CASSEAGSRDLGDEQFF. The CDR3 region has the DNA TGTGCCAGCAGTGAAGCCGGTAGCAGAGACCTGGGCGATGAGCAGTTCTTC.

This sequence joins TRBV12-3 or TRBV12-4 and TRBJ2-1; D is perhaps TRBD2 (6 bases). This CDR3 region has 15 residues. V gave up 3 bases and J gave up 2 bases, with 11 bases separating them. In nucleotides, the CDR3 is TGTGCCAGCAGTTTGGGGAGGCGGACCTACAATGAGCAGTTCTTC. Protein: CASSLGRRTYNEQFF.

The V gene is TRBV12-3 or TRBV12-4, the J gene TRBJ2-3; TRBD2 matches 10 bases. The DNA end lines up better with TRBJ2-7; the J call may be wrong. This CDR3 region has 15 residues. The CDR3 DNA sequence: TGTGCCAGCAGTTTTACGGGACTAGCGTTCAATGAGCAGTACTTC. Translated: CASSFTGLAFNEQYF.

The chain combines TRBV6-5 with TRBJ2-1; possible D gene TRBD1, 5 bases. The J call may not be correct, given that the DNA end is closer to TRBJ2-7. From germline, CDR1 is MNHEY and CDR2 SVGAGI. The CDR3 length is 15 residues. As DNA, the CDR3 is TGTGCCAGCACCCGAAGACAGTTTGGCTCCTACGAGCAGTACTTC. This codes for CASTRRQFGSYEQYF.